The rows below give T cell receptor beta chains drawn from one sample of a study of PD-1 blockade in mismatch repair-deficient tumors. The repertoire was sequenced with immunoSEQ multiplex PCR; TCRdb's copy has only in-frame clones and lacks some. The table lists about 68,000 clones, around four fifths of them singletons. Sequences were derived from peripheral blood, sampled 2 weeks after starting pembrolizumab. These receptors were taken from an adult with mismatch repair-deficient cancer. Each CDR3 is given with its conserved first and last residue. D genes are given only for firm matches. Clone size is stated in some rows and not others, as once, few, many or a class when expanded.

v_gene: TRBV10-3
abundance: .
d_gene: TRBD1
j_gene: TRBJ1-2
CDR3aa: CAISESTGGARYGYTF
CDR3nt: TGTGCCATCAGTGAGTCCACAGGGGGCGCTAGGTATGGCTACACCTTC

v_gene: TRBV7-9
abundance: .
d_gene: TRBD1
j_gene: TRBJ2-7
CDR3aa: CASTWDREGEQYF
CDR3nt: TGTGCCAGCACCTGGGACAGGGAAGGCGAGCAGTACTTC

v_gene: TRBV5-1
abundance: .
d_gene: .
j_gene: TRBJ2-7
CDR3aa: CASSLNRDLGAEQYF
CDR3nt: TGCGCCAGCAGCTTAAACCGGGACCTCGGGGCCGAGCAGTACTTC

v_gene: TRBV7-2
abundance: once
d_gene: .
j_gene: TRBJ1-5
CDR3aa: CASSSTSNQPQHF
CDR3nt: TGTGCCAGCAGTTCGACATCAAATCAGCCCCAGCATTTT

v_gene: TRBV7-9
abundance: once
d_gene: .
j_gene: TRBJ2-1
CDR3aa: CASSLEGTEQFF
CDR3nt: TGTGCCAGCAGCTTAGAAGGGACCGAGCAGTTCTTC

v_gene: TRBV30
abundance: .
d_gene: .
j_gene: TRBJ2-3
CDR3aa: CAWNQGSSTDTQYF
CDR3nt: TGTGCCTGGAATCAGGGGTCTAGCACAGATACGCAGTATTTT

v_gene: TRBV5-4
abundance: .
d_gene: .
j_gene: TRBJ2-2
CDR3aa: CASSPRRESAGELFF
CDR3nt: TGTGCCAGCAGCCCGAGACGGGAGAGCGCCGGGGAGCTGTTTTTT

v_gene: TRBV5-4
abundance: .
d_gene: .
j_gene: TRBJ2-3
CDR3aa: CASSLGLTSTDTQYF
CDR3nt: TGTGCCAGCAGCTTGGGACTAACTAGCACAGATACGCAGTATTTT

v_gene: TRBV18
abundance: .
d_gene: TRBD2
j_gene: TRBJ2-1
CDR3aa: CASSPPVTSGSGAYNEQFF
CDR3nt: TGTGCCAGCTCACCACCGGTGACTAGCGGGAGTGGGGCCTACAATGAGCAGTTCTTC

v_gene: TRBV5-1
abundance: .
d_gene: .
j_gene: TRBJ2-1
CDR3aa: CASSLSESSYNEQFF
CDR3nt: TGCGCCAGCAGCTTGTCCGAGAGCTCCTACAATGAGCAGTTCTTC

v_gene: TRBV19
abundance: few
d_gene: TRBD1
j_gene: TRBJ2-7
CDR3aa: CASSRTGQGAYEQYF
CDR3nt: TGTGCCAGTAGTCGAACGGGACAGGGGGCGTACGAGCAGTACTTC

v_gene: TRBV11-2
abundance: .
d_gene: .
j_gene: TRBJ2-2
CDR3aa: CASSSEGLITGELFF
CDR3nt: TGTGCCAGCAGCTCGGAGGGACTTATCACCGGGGAGCTGTTTTTT

v_gene: TRBV11-3
abundance: .
d_gene: .
j_gene: TRBJ1-4
CDR3aa: CASSLEGRSNEKLFF
CDR3nt: TGTGCCAGCAGCTTAGAAGGGAGGTCAAATGAAAAACTGTTTTTT

v_gene: TRBV30
abundance: .
d_gene: .
j_gene: TRBJ1-1
CDR3aa: CAGTHRNTEAFF
CDR3nt: TGTGCCGGGACGCACCGGAACACTGAAGCTTTCTTT